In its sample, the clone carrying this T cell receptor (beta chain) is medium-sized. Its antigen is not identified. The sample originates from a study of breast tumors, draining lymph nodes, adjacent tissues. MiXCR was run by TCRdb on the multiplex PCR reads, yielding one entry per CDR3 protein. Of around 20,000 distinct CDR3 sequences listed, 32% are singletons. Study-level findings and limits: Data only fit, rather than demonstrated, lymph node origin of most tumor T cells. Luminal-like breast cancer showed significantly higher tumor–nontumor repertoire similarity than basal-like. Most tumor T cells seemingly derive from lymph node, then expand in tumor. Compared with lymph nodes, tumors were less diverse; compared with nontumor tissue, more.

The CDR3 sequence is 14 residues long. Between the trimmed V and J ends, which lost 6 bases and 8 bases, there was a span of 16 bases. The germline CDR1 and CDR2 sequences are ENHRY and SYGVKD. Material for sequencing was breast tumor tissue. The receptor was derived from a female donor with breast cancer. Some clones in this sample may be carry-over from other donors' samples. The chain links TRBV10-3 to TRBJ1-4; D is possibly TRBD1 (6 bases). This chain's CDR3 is CAIRSHSQGEKLFF. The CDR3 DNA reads TGTGCCATCAGATCTCACTCTCAGGGGGAAAAACTGTTTTTT.